This record looks at one TCR beta chain sequence and its context. In germline, CDR1 is LGHDT, CDR2 YNNKEL (reference sequence). CDR3 length: 14 residues. Trimming pared 0 bases from V and 9 bases from J, leaving 12 bases between. The sample is drawn from a study of blood T cells in healthy people across ages. Combining a sample-barcoded 5' primer with a J-beta primer mix, a second PCR ran for 7 to 11 cycles. MiXCR, run by TCRdb on the 5' RACE reads, gives a single entry per CDR3 protein. The profile shows roughly 930,000 distinct CDR3 sequences, around 46% of them singletons. Collection of around 9.3 milliliters of peripheral blood was performed for each donor. Isolation yielded PBMCs, at least 7 million per sample, in every case. The amount of total RNA extracted per sample was at least 6 micrograms.

The receptor was derived from a man aged 25-45 years in good health. The rearrangement uses TRBV3-1 and TRBJ2-1; D is unclear. The source material was blood. Written as DNA, the CDR3 is TGTGCCAGCAGCCAAGATAGGCGTGTCTCTGAGCAGTTCTTC. This translates into CASSQDRRVSEQFF.